This T cell receptor (beta chain) was sequenced in a study of early stage breast cancer tumors (dated by TCRdb to 2016 to 2017). Context from the whole study: Of the 15 or so invasive breast tumors, approximately 11 were found to be estrogen receptor-positive, progesterone receptor-positive and HER2-negative. Of the approximately twelve ER+/PR+/HER2- tumors, eight were classified as invasive ductal carcinomas and four as invasive lobular carcinomas. A read coverage of roughly 10-fold per sample was achieved on average. The samples as a whole yielded 2 million to 3 million detected templates, corresponding to about a million unique clonotypes. Study-level results and caveats: The small cohort size prevented analysis by tumor subtype. Repertoires from blood and normal breast were more alike than repertoires from blood and tumor, and in about 90% of the 16 patients, comparing each tissue with blood separated tumor from normal. Enriched TCRB sequences shared across patients were found to be mostly commonly generated sequences that were unlikely to play an important role in the tumor microenvironment. Chain pairing and functional markers such as CD4, CD8 and FOXP3 were not captured by bulk genomic DNA sequencing of unsorted cells. Tumors showed roughly 2.3-fold higher T cell density and higher clonality than adjacent normal breast tissue.

Each sample was amplified in two independent genomic DNA replicates, using approximately 0.5 ug for blood and approximately 1.6 ug for tumor or normal breast. TCRB sequencing of genomic DNA was carried out with the ImmunoSeq Intro kit according to the manufacturer's instructions. Multiplex PCR ran about 31 cycles with proprietary primers and spike-in control sequences for absolute quantification. Single-end 150-bp reads were used to sequence an 87-bp fragment spanning the CDR3 and the flanking V and J genes. Seven samples, each with two replicates, were multiplexed per lane of an Illumina MiSeq using version 3.0 chemistry. In the original analysis: The vendor's proprietary pipeline processed the raw data and merged both replicates into a single result for each sample. A clonotype was defined as productive rearrangements that share the same V-gene family, CDR3 amino acid sequence and J-gene segment. To compute clonality, the normalized Shannon entropy (Pielou evenness) of TCRB abundances was subtracted from 1. To estimate T cell density, the total number of templates was divided by the number of input cells, which was inferred from the amount of DNA input. Recon was used with default parameters to estimate total repertoire diversity and clonality. Clonotypes with over 0.1% abundance in tumor and at least 32-fold higher abundance in tumor than in normal breast were defined as tumor-enriched. TCRdb took over this immuneACCESS table, retaining in-frame rearrangements with V and J assigned. Such tables are incomplete; in checked studies, under half of the missing clones stem from an unresolved V gene, and the remainder is unexplained. Clone size and V and J calls were adopted from that table, with D and trimming inferred from the DNA. Across this sample there are about 50,000 clones, with roughly 80% seen only once. Jointly, the top ten make up roughly 1.4% of the sample.

The CDR3 numbers 14 residues from cysteine through phenylalanine. Only CDR3 DNA is held: 42 bases, read in frame from base 1. Relative to germline, V is 7 bases shorter and J is 5 bases shorter, with 17 bases between their ends. CDR1 and CDR2, looked up from the germline V gene, are SGHTA and FQGNSA. Comment on this clone: The antigen it recognizes is unknown. One base away there is no much larger clone; base qualities are not given.

The study profiled bulk TCR beta-chain repertoires in matched peripheral blood, tumor and adjacent normal breast tissue taken from some 15 patients with early-stage breast cancer. Before surgery, whole blood (about 4.5-11 mL) was collected into EDTA tubes and processed within 2 hours. Peripheral blood mononuclear cells were isolated by Ficoll-Paque centrifugation in SepMate-50 tubes. PBMCs were cryopreserved in aliquots of 2 to 4 million cells in roughly 90% FBS with around 10% DMSO and kept in liquid nitrogen. The Qiagen AllPrep DNA/RNA Mini kit was used to extract genomic DNA. Sequenced: blood. The sequence was obtained from a person aged 45 to 59 with breast cancer. The chain was built from TRBV7-2 and TRBJ2-5; the D gene is perhaps TRBD2, on 7 matching bases. The CDR3 region has the sequence CASNLGGGLETQYF. The DNA sequence is as follows: TGTGCCAGCAACCTAGGGGGGGGGCTTGAGACCCAGTACTTC.